This T cell receptor (beta chain) was sequenced in a study of persistence of HIV-infected CD4 T cells. Study observations and caveats: Degenerate expanded CDR3beta sequences were enriched among CMV- and Gag-responding cells.

The CDR3 consists of 16 residues. Germline V gives CDR1 MNHEY, CDR2 SVGAGI. V lost 0 bases, J lost 3 bases, and 6 bases stayed unmatched. A note on this clone: Its antigen is undetermined.

Anti-CD3/anti-CD28 beads served as a nonspecific positive control stimulus. Sorting of responding CD4+ T cells relied on upregulated CD40 ligand together with CD69. Donors were HIV-1-infected adults who began suppressive ART during chronic infection. Before stimulation, PBMCs underwent CD8+ T cell depletion. The libraries were made with immunoSEQ version 4 in survey mode. Libraries were prepared by immunoSEQ multiplex PCR; TCRdb keeps only in-frame clonotypes and omits some of them. The data contain fewer than 45,000 clones, approximately 90% of them seen just once; the ten biggest clones take up over 0.45%.

This chain uses TRBV6-5 with TRBJ2-5; 8 bases fit TRBD1. The TCR sequence derives from an adult woman with HIV who was CMV-seropositive. The input for sequencing was CD4+ T cells sorted from PBMCs after roughly 18-hour stimulation, taken from a patient who received antiretroviral therapy. CDR3 DNA: TGTGCCAGCAGTTACTCAAGGACAGGGTCTAAAGAGACCCAGTACTTC. Protein sequence: CASSYSRTGSKETQYF.